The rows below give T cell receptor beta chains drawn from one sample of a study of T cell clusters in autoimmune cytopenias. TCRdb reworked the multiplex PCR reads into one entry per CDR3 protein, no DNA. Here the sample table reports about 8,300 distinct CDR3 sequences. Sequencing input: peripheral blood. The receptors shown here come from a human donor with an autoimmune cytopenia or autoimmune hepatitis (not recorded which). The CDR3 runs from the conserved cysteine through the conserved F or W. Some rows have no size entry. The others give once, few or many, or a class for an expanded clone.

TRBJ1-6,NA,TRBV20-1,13,CSALGQGGSPLHF
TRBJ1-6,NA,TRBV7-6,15,CASSRGPGRDSPLHF
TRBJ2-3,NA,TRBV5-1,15,CASSLTRGGTDTQYF
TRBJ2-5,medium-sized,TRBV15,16,CATSRLTQGGLETQYF
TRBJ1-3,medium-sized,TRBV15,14,CATSREGAGNTIYF
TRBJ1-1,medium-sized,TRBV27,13,CASSPGHPAEAFF
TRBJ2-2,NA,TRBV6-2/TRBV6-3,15,CASSYRSYSTGELFF
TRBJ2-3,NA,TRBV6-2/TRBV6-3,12,CASSTPHSTQYF
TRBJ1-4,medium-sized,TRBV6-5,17,CASSYLPSGLANEKLFF
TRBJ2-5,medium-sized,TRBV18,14,CASSMGQVQETQYF
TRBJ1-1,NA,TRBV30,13,CAWSVDRNTEAFF
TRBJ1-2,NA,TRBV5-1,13,CASSLDTGYGYTF
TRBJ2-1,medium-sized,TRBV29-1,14,CSVEGVSSYNEQFF
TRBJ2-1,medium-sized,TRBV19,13,CASTPFGDNEQFF
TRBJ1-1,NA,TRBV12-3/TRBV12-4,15,CASSFNSAGETEAFF
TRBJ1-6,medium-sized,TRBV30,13,CAWRGQGNSPLHF
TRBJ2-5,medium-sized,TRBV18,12,CAGGQGKETQYF
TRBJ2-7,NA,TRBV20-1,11,CSGTPHYEQYF
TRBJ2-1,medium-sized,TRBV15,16,CATSRDLAGGLDEQFF
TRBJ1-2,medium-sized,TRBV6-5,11,CATLKSYGYTF
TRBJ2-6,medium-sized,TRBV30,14,CAWSVGRATNVLTF
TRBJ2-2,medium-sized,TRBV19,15,CASNHAGANTGELFF
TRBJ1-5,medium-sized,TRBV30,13,CAWSVADNQPQHF
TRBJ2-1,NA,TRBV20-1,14,CSAQADISYNEQFF
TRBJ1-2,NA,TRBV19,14,CASSPRATFGGYTF
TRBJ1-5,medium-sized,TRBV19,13,CASSTQSTQPQHF
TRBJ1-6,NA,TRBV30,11,CAWSGNSPLHF
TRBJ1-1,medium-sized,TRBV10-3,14,CAISESRGQTEAFF
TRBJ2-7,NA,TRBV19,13,CASSIPGGYEQYF
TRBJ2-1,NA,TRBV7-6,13,CASSLPHYNEQFF
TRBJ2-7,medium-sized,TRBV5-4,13,CASSFNRHYEQYF
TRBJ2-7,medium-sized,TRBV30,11,CAWRDRFEQYF
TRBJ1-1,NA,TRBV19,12,CASSYLNTEAFF
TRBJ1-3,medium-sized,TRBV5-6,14,CASSREQGRNTIYF
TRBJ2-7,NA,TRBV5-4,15,CASSSGTGSSYEQYF
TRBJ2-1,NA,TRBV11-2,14,CASSSLAGGGEQFF
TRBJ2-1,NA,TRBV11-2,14,CASSHTGEDNEQFF
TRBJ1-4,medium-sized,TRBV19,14,CASSISTTNEKLFF
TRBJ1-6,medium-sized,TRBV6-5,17,CASSSWGASSYNSPLHF
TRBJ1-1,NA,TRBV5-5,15,CASSLGWDLGVEAFF
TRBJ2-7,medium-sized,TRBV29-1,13,CSVLLANTYEQYF
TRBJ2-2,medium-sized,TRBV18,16,CASSPSGTVNTGELFF
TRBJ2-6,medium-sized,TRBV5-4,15,CASSAPTSGANVLTF
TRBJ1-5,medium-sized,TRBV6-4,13,CASSEQANQPQHF
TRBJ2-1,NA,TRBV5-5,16,CASSRRRGRYDNEQFF
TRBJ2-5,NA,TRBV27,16,CASSLGGTSGVETQYF
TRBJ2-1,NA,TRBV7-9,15,CASGTLDTSYNEQFF
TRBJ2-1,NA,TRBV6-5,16,CASSRARRGSYNEQFF